This T cell receptor beta chain appears in the sequencing data of a study of T-cell memory formation after mild COVID-19. This clonotype came up many times. Its target is unknown. The study's findings and limits: In pre-infection memory, a portion of responding clones appeared, which suggested that cross-reactive memory joined. Balance between CD4 and CD8 was seen in clones contracting day 15 to 85, and a CD4+ lean was seen in later expanders.

V lost 5 bases, J lost 4 bases, and 14 bases lay in between. CDR1 and CDR2 (germline): SGHVS, FQNEAQ. CDR3 length: 14 residues. Libraries for TCRalpha and TCRbeta carried sample barcodes and unique molecular identifiers via 5'RACE. A single record per CDR3 protein comes from TCRdb applying MiXCR to the 5' RACE reads. The sample yields under 300,000 distinct CDR3 sequences, about a sixth seen once. This clonotype originated in a man aged 18 to 30 who had mild COVID-19 (a few samples of this study predate the infection). Cell type and time point are not known. Material for sequencing was PBMCs or a T cell subset sorted from them (not recorded which). The rearrangement joins TRBV7-8 to TRBJ2-5, with a tentative D call TRBD1 (6 bases). The CDR3 loop reads CASSPGASRETQYF. The CDR3 coding sequence is TGTGCCAGCAGCCCAGGGGCGAGTCGAGAGACCCAGTACTTC.